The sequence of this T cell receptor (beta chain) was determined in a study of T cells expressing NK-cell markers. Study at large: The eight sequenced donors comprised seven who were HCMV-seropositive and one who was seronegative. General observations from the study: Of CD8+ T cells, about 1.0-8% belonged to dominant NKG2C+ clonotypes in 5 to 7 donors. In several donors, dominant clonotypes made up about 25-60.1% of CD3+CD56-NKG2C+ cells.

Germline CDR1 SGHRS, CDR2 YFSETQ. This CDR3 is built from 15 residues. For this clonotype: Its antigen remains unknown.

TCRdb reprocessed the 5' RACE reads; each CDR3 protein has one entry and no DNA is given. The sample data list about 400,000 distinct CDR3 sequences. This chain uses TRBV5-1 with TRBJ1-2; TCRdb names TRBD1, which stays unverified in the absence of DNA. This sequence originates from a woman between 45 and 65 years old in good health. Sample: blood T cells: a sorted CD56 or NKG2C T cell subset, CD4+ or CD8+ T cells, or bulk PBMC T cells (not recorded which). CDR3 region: CASSVGHPAQGGYTF.